Given below is one TCR beta chain in context. No antigen is known for it. The data originate from a study of shared clonotypes between healthy human individuals. Whole-study findings and limits: The generation probabilities recorded for non-shared clonotypes fell below those of clonotypes shared by all four donors. Shared clonotypes: about 4.6% naive CD4, about 3.5% naive CD8, 2.3% memory CD4, 0.4% to 0.45% memory CD8. Naive subsets tended to show greater estimated richness than memory subsets.

Trimming cost V 5 bases and J 0 bases, with 14 bases left between them. CDR3 length equals 15 residues. Per germline, CDR1 SGHRS and CDR2 YFSETQ. Here immunoSEQ multiplex PCR was the method, and the copy in TCRdb shows in-frame clones only, minus some. Of about 2.4 million clones listed, roughly nine tenths are singletons. Sequenced input: naive CD4+ T cells sorted from blood. This sample's subset: CD45RA+ positively selected. This clonotype originated in a man younger than 35 in good health. This sequence joins TRBV5-1 and TRBJ1-2; D perhaps matches TRBD1 (6 bases). CDR3 protein: CASSLFDRSNYGYTF. The CDR3 coding sequence is TGCGCCAGCAGTCTGTTTGACAGGTCTAACTATGGCTACACCTTC.